The present T cell receptor (beta chain) was sequenced within a study of blood T cell repertoires in COVID-19. How the authors handled the data: Cell counts per sample came from amplifying reference gene primers. The protocol was immunoSEQ multiplex PCR, while the TCRdb copy is restricted to in-frame clones and leaves out a portion. Clonal size and the V and J genes are those of that table, whereas D and trimming came from the DNA. The sample consists of roughly 330,000 clones, roughly 90% of them appearing once. In germline, CDR1 is GTSNPN, CDR2 SVGIG (reference sequence). The CDR3 contains 13 residues. Trimming took off 2 bases at V and 5 bases at J, with 10 bases between the two ends.

Sequencing used peripheral blood. The rearrangement joins TRBV30 to TRBJ1-5; D perhaps matches TRBD1 (5 bases). The sequence came from a woman between 50 and 59 years old with active or convalescent COVID-19. This chain's CDR3 is CAWSSGHDQPQHF. CDR3 nucleotide sequence: TGTGCCTGGAGTTCAGGGCATGATCAGCCCCAGCATTTT. Based on the CDR3 plus reference TRBV30 and TRBJ1-5, the full variable domain is SQTIHQWPATLVQPVGSPLSLECTVEGTSNPNLYWYRQAAGRGLQLLFYSVGIGQISSEVPQNLSASRPQDRQFILSSKKLLLSDSGFYLCAWSSGHDQPQHFGDGTRLSIL.